A selection of T cell receptor beta chains follows, all from one sample in a study of neoadjuvant anti-PD-1 for oral cavity cancer. Profiling relied on immunoSEQ multiplex PCR, and the TCRdb table lists in-frame clones only, not all of them. The sample has tens of thousands of clones, around 83% seen once. The sequences come from PBMCs, collected before nivolumab (anti-PD-1) treatment. The receptors originated from a person aged 35-79 years with oral cavity squamous cell carcinoma. Each CDR3 is given with its conserved first and last residue. D genes are given only for firm matches. Where a row states a size, it is once, few, many or the class of an expanded clone; other rows omit it.

clone size | J gene | D gene | V gene | CDR3 protein | CDR3 DNA
- | TRBJ1-6 | TRBD1 | TRBV9 | CASSGPPGTGNNSPLHF | TGTGCCAGCTCAGGCCCCCCCGGGACAGGAAATAATTCACCCCTCCACTTT
- | TRBJ2-7 | - | TRBV19 | CASSMKGTYEQYF | TGTGCCAGTAGTATGAAGGGAACCTACGAGCAGTACTTC
once | TRBJ1-1 | - | TRBV6-1 | CASSEDWGYYGSEAFF | TGTGCCAGCAGTGAAGATTGGGGATATTATGGTTCTGAAGCTTTCTTT
- | TRBJ2-2 | - | TRBV30 | CAWSHSTGELFF | TGTGCCTGGAGCCATAGTACCGGGGAGCTGTTTTTT
few | TRBJ1-5 | - | TRBV30 | CAWSGRERQPQHF | TGTGCCTGGAGCGGAAGGGAGCGGCAGCCCCAGCATTTT
- | TRBJ2-1 | TRBD2 | TRBV6-5 | CASSYSGTREVEQFF | TGTGCCAGCAGTTACTCTGGGACTAGGGAGGTTGAGCAGTTCTTC
few | TRBJ2-3 | TRBD2 | TRBV11-2 | CASSLGGTSVTSTDTQYF | TGTGCCAGCAGCTTAGGCGGGACTAGCGTGACGAGCACAGATACGCAGTATTTT
few | TRBJ1-1 | - | TRBV7-8 | CASIPWRDTEAFF | TGTGCCAGCATCCCGTGGAGGGACACTGAAGCTTTCTTT
- | TRBJ1-1 | TRBD1 | TRBV5-1 | CASSDYRGGLNTEAFF | TGCGCCAGCAGCGACTACAGGGGGGGATTGAACACTGAAGCTTTCTTT
- | TRBJ1-4 | - | TRBV30 | CAWSVTGSELFF | TGTGCCTGGAGTGTAACAGGCTCAGAACTGTTTTTT
once | TRBJ1-3 | - | TRBV7-8 | CASSRPGLGNTIYF | TGTGCCAGCAGCCGGCCGGGACTCGGAAACACCATATATTTT